This paragraph reports one T cell receptor beta chain. The ends were cut back, 0 bases at V and 9 bases at J, with 12 bases in the middle. The CDR3 sequence is 12 residues long. CDR1 SQVTM and CDR2 ANQGSEA come from the germline V gene. The data derive from a study of CD8 T cells in ankylosing spondylitis. By quantitative 5'-RACE with molecular barcodes, the TCR beta libraries were made. TCRdb re-called the 5' RACE reads with MiXCR, one entry per CDR3 protein. The data contain around 320,000 distinct CDR3 sequences, 20% to 25% of them singletons. The chain joins TRBV29-1 to TRBJ2-7; D not resolved. Material: blood, either unsorted or a sorted T cell fraction (not recorded which). The receptor was isolated from a female donor with ankylosing spondylitis or in good health (not recorded which). CDR3 in amino acids: CSVEDLGIGQYF. CDR3 DNA: TGCAGCGTTGAAGACTTAGGGATCGGGCAGTACTTC.